Given below is one T cell receptor beta chain in context. These data come from a study of blood T cell repertoires in COVID-19. Overall study: The United States, Italy and Spain provided the acute and convalescent COVID-19 samples. T cells, B-cell-depleted T cells, or PBMCs supplied cDNA or gDNA.

Libraries were prepared by immunoSEQ multiplex PCR; TCRdb keeps only in-frame clonotypes and omits some of them. The sample comprises 330,000 or so clones, about 91% of which are singletons, and 9.5% to 10% rests with the top ten. The CDR3 is 14 amino acids. The junction had 5 bases not matched to a gene; V was cut back by 3 bases and J by 7 bases. CDR1 and CDR2 from the germline V gene are ENHRY and SYGVKD. The TCR comes from a man aged 25-40 years with COVID-19, enrolled during active disease. The sequencing input was peripheral blood. This chain links TRBV10-3 with TRBJ2-1; 8 bases agree with TRBD2. The CDR3 DNA reads as TGTGCCATCAGTGACCGGGAGGGCCGGAATGAGCAGTTCTTC. This codes for CAISDREGRNEQFF.